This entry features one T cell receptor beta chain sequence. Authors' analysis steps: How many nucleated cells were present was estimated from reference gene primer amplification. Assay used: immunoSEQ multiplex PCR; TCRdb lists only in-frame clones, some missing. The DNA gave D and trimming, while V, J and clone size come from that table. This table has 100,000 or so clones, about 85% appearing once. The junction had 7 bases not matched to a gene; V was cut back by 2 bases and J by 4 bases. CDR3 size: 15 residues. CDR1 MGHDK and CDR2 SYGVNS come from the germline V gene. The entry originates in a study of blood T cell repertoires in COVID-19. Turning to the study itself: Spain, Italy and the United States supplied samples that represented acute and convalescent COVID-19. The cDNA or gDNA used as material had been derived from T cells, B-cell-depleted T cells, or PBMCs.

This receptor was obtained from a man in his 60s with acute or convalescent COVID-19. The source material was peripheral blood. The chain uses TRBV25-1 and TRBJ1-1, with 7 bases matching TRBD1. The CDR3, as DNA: TGTGCCAGCAGTGAACAGGGGGGTAGGAGCACTGAAGCTTTCTTT. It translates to CASSEQGGRSTEAFF. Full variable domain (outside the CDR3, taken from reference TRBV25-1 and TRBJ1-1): EADIYQTPRYLVIGTGKKITLECSQTMGHDKMYWYQQDPGMELHLIHYSYGVNSTEKGDLSSESTVSRIRTEHFPLTLESARPSHTSQYLCASSEQGGRSTEAFFGQGTRLTVV.